Listed below are T cell receptor beta chains from one sample, sequenced in a study of T-cell memory formation after mild COVID-19. TCRdb passed the 5' RACE reads through MiXCR, listing each CDR3 protein once. This sample has 200,000 to 250,000 distinct CDR3 sequences, with around 17% found just once. Sequencing was carried out using PBMCs or a T cell subset sorted from them (not recorded which). Receptors were obtained from a man aged 18 to 30 who had mild COVID-19 (a few samples of this study predate the infection). Cell type and time point are not known. Each CDR3 is given with its conserved first and last residue. The D gene is left open where the match is weak. Only some rows state a clone size, as once, few, many or a class for expanded clones.

abundance: -
len: 15
d_gene: -
j_gene: TRBJ1-1
v_gene: TRBV2
CDR3nt: TGTGCCAGCAGGGTCGACAGGTTGGGGGGGACTGAAGCTTTCTTT
CDR3aa: CASRVDRLGGTEAFF

abundance: many
len: 15
d_gene: TRBD2
j_gene: TRBJ2-1
v_gene: TRBV12-3/TRBV12-4
CDR3nt: TGTGCCAGCAGTTTTAGCGGGGGTTCCTACAATGAGCAGTTCTTC
CDR3aa: CASSFSGGSYNEQFF

abundance: -
len: 11
d_gene: -
j_gene: TRBJ2-1
v_gene: TRBV7-2
CDR3nt: TGTGCCAGCAGCCAGTCTAGGGAAAGGTTCTTC
CDR3aa: CASSQSRERFF

abundance: many
len: 11
d_gene: -
j_gene: TRBJ1-3
v_gene: TRBV12-3/TRBV12-4
CDR3nt: TGTGCCAGCGGAGAAGGAAACACCATATATTTT
CDR3aa: CASGEGNTIYF

abundance: few
len: 13
d_gene: -
j_gene: TRBJ2-3
v_gene: TRBV3-1
CDR3nt: TGTGCCAGCAGCCCGACGACGCGAGATACGCAGTATTTT
CDR3aa: CASSPTTRDTQYF

abundance: many
len: 14
d_gene: TRBD1
j_gene: TRBJ1-1
v_gene: TRBV7-2
CDR3nt: TGTGCCAGCAGCGTACCGGGACAGTACACTGAAGCTTTCTTT
CDR3aa: CASSVPGQYTEAFF

abundance: -
len: 14
d_gene: -
j_gene: TRBJ2-3
v_gene: TRBV6-1
CDR3nt: TGTGCCAGCGGAATAAGGGGTCTCACAGATACGCAGTATTTT
CDR3aa: CASGIRGLTDTQYF

abundance: -
len: 16
d_gene: -
j_gene: TRBJ1-2
v_gene: TRBV7-2
CDR3nt: TGTGCCAGCAGCGCAGAGCTCAGTCCTCCGAGGCATGGCTACACCTTC
CDR3aa: CASSAELSPPRHGYTF

abundance: -
len: 14
d_gene: -
j_gene: TRBJ2-2
v_gene: TRBV5-1
CDR3nt: TGCGCCAGCAGCCCCCGTTCTAGCACCGGGGAGCTGTTTTTT
CDR3aa: CASSPRSSTGELFF

abundance: -
len: 14
d_gene: -
j_gene: TRBJ1-2
v_gene: TRBV9
CDR3nt: TGTGCCAGCAGCGTAGAAATAGGGAACTATGGCTACACCTTC
CDR3aa: CASSVEIGNYGYTF

abundance: -
len: 11
d_gene: -
j_gene: TRBJ2-3
v_gene: TRBV20-1
CDR3nt: TGCAGTGCTAGGAAGGTGGATACGCAGTATTTT
CDR3aa: CSARKVDTQYF

abundance: few
len: 15
d_gene: -
j_gene: TRBJ1-1
v_gene: TRBV14
CDR3nt: TGTGCCAGCAGCCAGAGAGGACAGAGTACTAACGAAGCTTTCTTT
CDR3aa: CASSQRGQSTNEAFF

abundance: -
len: 15
d_gene: TRBD1
j_gene: TRBJ2-3
v_gene: TRBV5-4
CDR3nt: TGTGCCAGCAACCGACAGGGATCTAGCACAGATACGCAGTATTTT
CDR3aa: CASNRQGSSTDTQYF